The clone carrying this TCR beta chain is labeled medium-sized. The source of the sample is a study of blood T cell repertoires in COVID-19. In the study overall: PBMCs, B-cell-depleted T cells, or T cells provided the cDNA or gDNA that made up the material.

Under the authors' procedure: The assay estimated nucleated cells by amplifying reference gene primers. Libraries were prepared by immunoSEQ multiplex PCR; TCRdb keeps only in-frame clonotypes and omits some of them. V and J calls and clone size are copied from that table; D and trimming were computed from the DNA. The data hold 55,000 or so clones, with approximately 85% observed a single time. This CDR3 comprises 16 residues. V shed 5 bases, J shed 2 bases, and the junction held 8 bases outside the gene matches. Germline V gene lookup returns CDR1 MNHEY and CDR2 SVGEGT. This rearrangement joins TRBV6-2 or TRBV6-3 to TRBJ2-5, with 10 positions matching TRBD1. The sequencing input was peripheral blood. The TCR was taken from a human donor in a cohort sampled during active COVID-19. DNA for the CDR3: TGTGCCAGCAGTACCCTGGGACAGGGGCCGCAAGAGACCCAGTACTTC. It encodes CASSTLGQGPQETQYF.